Listed here are 30 T cell receptor beta chains from one sample, sequenced in a study of blood T cells in healthy people across ages. Alongside a J-beta primer mix, a sample-barcoded 5' primer served in a second PCR lasting 7 to 11 cycles. MiXCR, run by TCRdb on the 5' RACE reads, gives a single entry per CDR3 protein. Found here are hundreds of thousands of distinct CDR3 sequences, roughly three fifths of them singletons; the top ten hold roughly 25%. The sequencing sample was made of blood. All receptors derive from a man aged 35 to 55 in good health.

The chain employs TRBV28 and TRBJ1-2; TRBD1 might be the D (5 bases). Trimming pared 6 bases from V and 9 bases from J, leaving 17 bases between. This CDR3 comprises 13 residues. CDR1 and CDR2 from the germline V gene are MDHEN and SYDVKM. The CDR3, as DNA: TGTGCCAGCAGACGGGGGGAGTTCAGCAGCTACACCTTC. This translates into CASRRGEFSSYTF.

This clonotype was seen ten or more times. This chain links TRBV7-9 with TRBJ2-4; D remains unclear. The CDR3 contains 12 residues. Between the trimmed V and J ends, which lost 5 bases and 9 bases, there was a span of 11 bases. Looked up from germline, CDR1 is SEHNR and CDR2 is FQNEAQ (reference sequence). CDR3 DNA sequence: TGTGCCAGCAGCCCACTTCGTGGCATTCAGTACTTC. Translation: CASSPLRGIQYF.

V gene TRBV30 combines with J gene TRBJ2-2; D gene unclear. Germline V gives CDR1 GTSNPN, CDR2 SVGIG (reference sequence). This CDR3 has 11 residues. Trimming took 5 bases from V and 4 from J, leaving 5 bases between them. The CDR3 loop reads CAWRSTGELFF. The CDR3 nucleotides read TGTGCCTGGCGCTCCACCGGGGAGCTGTTTTTT.

The genes are TRBV10-3 and TRBJ2-7, with D perhaps being TRBD1 or TRBD2 (5 bases each). CDR1 and CDR2 (germline): ENHRY, SYGVKD. The CDR3 has 16 amino acids. Trimming left V 11 bases short and J 3 bases short, with 26 bases between. The CDR3 sequence is CAASPSGTRANYEQYF. DNA for the CDR3: TGTGCCGCCAGCCCATCAGGGACCCGCGCTAACTACGAGCAGTACTTC.

Details on this clonotype: Compared with germline, one end of the junction differs, possibly owing to a read error. The chain recombines TRBV27 with TRBJ1-2; no reliable D call. The CDR3 runs to 13 residues. The germline gives CDR1 MNHEY, CDR2 SMNVEV (reference sequence). CDR3 amino acids: CASSSQRNYGYTF. CDR3 coding DNA: TGTGCCAGTAGTTCTCAGAGGAACTATGGCTACACCTTC.

The count of this clonotype is one. At one of its ends the junction is not consistent with the germline gene, which may arise from a read error. This chain connects TRBV20-1 to TRBJ2-1; D may be TRBD2 (5 bases). Germline loops: CDR1 DFQATT, CDR2 SNEGSKA (reference sequence). The CDR3 sequence is 12 residues long. This CDR3 is CSVLDYYNELFF. The CDR3 region has the DNA TGCAGTGTGTTAGACTACTACAATGAGCTGTTCTTC.

The chain uses TRBV20-1 and TRBJ2-3; maybe TRBD2 (6 bases). V lost 6 bases to trimming and J lost 4 bases, with 17 bases between them. Germline assignment: CDR1 DFQATT and CDR2 SNEGSKA (reference sequence). The CDR3 loop spans 14 amino acids. The CDR3 protein is CSAPLRERADTQYF. The CDR3 region has the DNA TGCAGTGCCCCCCTTCGAGAGCGGGCAGATACGCAGTATTTT.

To note about this clonotype: A read error may produce the germline difference seen at one junction end. This CDR3 is CANSFAVTGRPRGYEQYF. CDR3 in DNA: TGTGCCAACAGTTTTGCTGTGACAGGGAGACCGAGGGGCTACGAGCAGTACTTC. The V call is TRBV28, the J call TRBJ2-5, with 7 bases identical to TRBD1. The DNA matches TRBJ2-7 better at its end, which makes the J call doubtful. The CDR3 length is 18 residues. The V gene's germline CDR1 is MDHEN and CDR2 SYDVKM.

The chain couples TRBV12-3 or TRBV12-4 to TRBJ2-3; 7 bases line up with TRBD1. The CDR3 length is 15 residues. V shed 6 bases and J 4 bases; nucleotides not matched to a gene: 10. CDR3 region: CASRPARTGADTQYF. The CDR3 nucleotides read TGTGCCAGCAGGCCAGCACGTACAGGGGCAGATACGCAGTATTTT.

Only a few counts were recorded for this clonotype. This chain links TRBV27 with TRBJ2-2; 7 nucleotides align to TRBD2. Germline V CDR1 and CDR2: MNHEY, SMNVEV (reference sequence). The CDR3 totals 16 residues. J gave up 0 bases and V 6 bases, and 7 bases lay outside the gene matches. CDR3 nucleotides: TGTGCCAGCAGCTGGGGTAGCGGGTCGAACACCGGGGAGCTGTTTTTT. Protein product: CASSWGSGSNTGELFF.

V gene TRBV7-2 combines with J gene TRBJ1-2, with 10 bases lining up with TRBD1. Trimming cost V 6 bases and J 7 bases; bases outside gene matches: 2. The germline CDR1 and CDR2 sequences are SGHTA and FQGNSA. The CDR3 totals 12 residues. The CDR3 is CASRWDRGGYTF. CDR3 sequence (DNA): TGTGCCAGCAGATGGGACAGGGGTGGCTACACCTTC. Full variable domain (missing parts from reference TRBV7-2 and TRBJ1-2): GAGVSQSPSNKVTEKGKDVELRCDPISGHTALYWYRQSLGQGLEFLIYFQGNSAPDKSGLPSDRFSAERTGGSVSTLTIQRTQQEDSAVYLCASRWDRGGYTFGSGTRLTVV.

This clonotype was seen at least ten times. The junction differs from germline at one of its ends, possibly a read error. This chain links TRBV5-1 with TRBJ2-5, with D uncertain. Germline assignment: CDR1 SGHRS and CDR2 YFSETQ. The CDR3 covers 12 residues. The CDR3 loop is CASSLREETQYF. In nucleotides, the CDR3 is TGTGCCAGCAGCTTAAGGGAAGAGACCCAGTACTTC.

The table lists this clonotype with a few counts. The chain recombines TRBV2 with TRBJ2-7; D remains unclear. Germline CDR1 SNHLY, CDR2 FYNNEI. CDR3 size: 10 residues. Trimming shortened V by 5 bases and J by 3 bases, and 2 bases separated the two germline ends. In DNA, the CDR3 is TGTGCCAGCAGTATCTACGAGCAGTACTTC. It translates to CASSIYEQYF.

This clonotype was observed a handful of times. The chain is built from TRBV6-6 and TRBJ2-5; 10 bases map to TRBD2. The V gene's germline CDR1 is MNHNY and CDR2 SVGAGI (reference sequence). V lost 10 bases, J lost 5 bases, and 10 bases stayed unmatched. The CDR3 covers 14 residues. The CDR3 nucleotides read TGTGCCACCCGTAGCGGGGGGACATGGGAGACCCAGTACTTC. This translates into CATRSGGTWETQYF.

The rearrangement joins TRBV3-1 to TRBJ1-1, with no clear D. The CDR3 sequence is 15 residues long. V lost 2 bases, J lost 4 bases, and 14 bases lay in between. The germline V gene has CDR1 LGHDT and CDR2 YNNKEL (reference sequence). CDR3 sequence (DNA): TGTGCCAGCAGCCAACGTCAGCCCCCGGGCACTGAAGCTTTCTTT. Amino acids: CASSQRQPPGTEAFF.

This chain links TRBV6-5 with TRBJ1-4; the D gene is possibly TRBD1 (5 bases). Germline V lookup: CDR1 MNHEY, CDR2 SVGAGI. Trimming removed 2 bases from V and 0 bases from J, with 16 bases in between. This CDR3 is built from 18 residues. CDR3: CASSYGGPPFATNEKLFF. CDR3 nucleotides: TGTGCCAGCAGTTACGGGGGACCTCCGTTTGCAACTAATGAAAAACTGTTTTTT.

Concerning this clonotype: The junction does not match germline at one end; this may be a read error. The chain is built from TRBV29-1 and TRBJ2-3, with 16 nucleotides matching TRBD2. The CDR3 consists of 17 residues. CDR1 and CDR2 from the germline V gene are SQVTM and ANQGSEA. The CDR3 loop is CSVPGTSGRAVTGTQYF. The CDR3 DNA sequence: TGCAGCGTCCCCGGGACTAGCGGGAGGGCCGTCACAGGTACGCAGTATTTT.

This rearrangement joins TRBV6-2 or TRBV6-3 to TRBJ2-5; D is ambiguous. V lost 5 bases and J 4 bases, leaving 8 bases between the germline ends. Germline loops: CDR1 MNHEY, CDR2 SVGEGT. This CDR3 region has 12 residues. For the CDR3, the DNA is TGTGCCAGCAGTGATCCCGTAGAGACCCAGTACTTC. Its protein product is CASSDPVETQYF.

The rearrangement joins TRBV7-9 to TRBJ1-4; D unclear. Trimming cost V 3 bases and J 6 bases, with 11 bases left between them. This CDR3 region has 14 residues. CDR1 and CDR2 from the germline V gene are SEHNR and FQNEAQ (reference sequence). The CDR3 coding sequence is TGTGCCAGCAGCTTGACGATTGGTGATGAAAAACTGTTTTTT. Its translation is CASSLTIGDEKLFF.

Only a few counts were recorded for this clonotype. DNA for the CDR3: TGTGCCAGCAGTCGACAATTAGACAGCCCCATGGGTCGTACGCAGTATTTT. Its translation: CASSRQLDSPMGRTQYF. The V call is TRBV7-3, the J call TRBJ2-3; D perhaps matches TRBD1 (5 bases). V lost 6 bases and J 8 bases, leaving 27 bases between the germline ends. Germline CDR1 and CDR2: SGHTA and FQGTGA. This CDR3 is 17 amino acids long.

The chain is built from TRBV20-1 and TRBJ2-1; 9 bases agree with TRBD1. The CDR3 covers 15 residues. The germline V gene encodes CDR1 DFQATT and CDR2 SNEGSKA (reference sequence). After removal of 6 bases from V and 2 bases from J, the junction contained 8 bases not matched to a gene. CDR3 sequence (DNA): TGCAGTGCACGCAGAGACAGGGGGACCTACAATGAGCAGTTCTTC. It specifies CSARRDRGTYNEQFF.

CDR3 sequence: CASSLGTGSSCEQYF. CDR3 bases: TGTGCCAGCAGCTTGGGGACAGGGTCCTCTTGCGAGCAGTACTTC. The chain combines TRBV5-5 with TRBJ2-7; 8 positions match TRBD1. Germline CDR1 and CDR2: SGHKS and YYEKEE (reference sequence). After removal of 0 bases from V and 6 bases from J, the junction contained 8 bases not matched to a gene. The CDR3 totals 15 residues.

As concerns this clonotype: A junction boundary mismatches the germline segment, possibly from a read error. The chain has TRBV7-2 and TRBJ2-1; D is possibly TRBD1 (6 bases). CDR3 length: 15 residues. Per germline, CDR1 SGHTA and CDR2 FQGNSA. CDR3 region: CARSLAQGSYNEQFF. CDR3 nucleotide sequence: TGTGCCAGAAGCTTGGCACAGGGTTCCTACAATGAGCAGTTCTTC.

This clonotype appeared a few times. This sequence joins TRBV9 and TRBJ2-1, with 12 bases identical to TRBD2. Germline V CDR1 and CDR2: SGDLS, YYNGEE. The CDR3 runs to 15 residues. After removal of 2 bases from V and 8 bases from J, the junction contained 5 bases not matched to a gene. The CDR3 DNA is TGTGCCAGCAGCGTGGGACTAGCGGGTACCTATGAGCAGTTCTTC. Protein: CASSVGLAGTYEQFF. Combining the CDR3 with reference TRBV9 and TRBJ2-1 gives the whole variable domain DSGVTQTPKHLITATGQRVTLRCSPRSGDLSVYWYQQSLDQGLQFLIQYYNGEERAKGNILERFSAQQFPDLHSELNLSSLELGDSALYFCASSVGLAGTYEQFFGPGTRLTVL.

This clonotype appeared a few times. The chain uses TRBV9 and TRBJ2-7; the match to TRBD2 covers 7 bases. V shed 0 bases and J 2 bases; nucleotides not matched to a gene: 8. This CDR3 has 16 amino acids. Germline assignment: CDR1 SGDLS and CDR2 YYNGEE. The CDR3 sequence is CASSVETGGFAYEQYF. As DNA, the CDR3 is TGTGCCAGCAGCGTAGAAACGGGAGGATTCGCCTACGAGCAGTACTTC.

This clonotype was found a few times. The V gene is TRBV12-3 or TRBV12-4, the J gene TRBJ1-2; no clear D gene. This CDR3 region has 15 residues. V was shortened by 1 base and J by 4 bases, with 13 bases between the two germline ends. CDR3 protein: CASSLGSGVGYGYTF. CDR3 sequence (DNA): TGTGCCAGCAGTTTAGGTAGCGGGGTCGGCTATGGCTACACCTTC.

The V call is TRBV6-1, the J call TRBJ2-4; TRBD1 is a possible D gene (6 bases). The CDR3 has 15 amino acids. Germline-derived CDR1 and CDR2 are MNHNS and SASEGT. V lost 3 bases to trimming and J lost 6 bases, with 15 bases between them. The CDR3 bases are TGTGCCAGCAGTGAGTCCCCAGGGGCAGGAAACATTCAGTACTTC. Translated: CASSESPGAGNIQYF.

The chain has TRBV25-1 and TRBJ2-7; D not resolved. The CDR3 consists of 14 residues. Germline V lookup: CDR1 MGHDK, CDR2 SYGVNS. Deletions cut 5 bases from V and 0 bases from J, with 11 bases between. CDR3 coding DNA: TGTGCCAGCAGTAATGCGGTCAGCTCCTACGAGCAGTACTTC. This codes for CASSNAVSSYEQYF.

This clonotype came up a few times. The rearrangement uses TRBV29-1 and TRBJ2-7; perhaps TRBD1 as D (6 bases). Trimming shortened V by 4 bases and J by 7 bases, and 17 bases separated the two germline ends. The CDR3 totals 13 residues. From germline, CDR1 is SQVTM and CDR2 ANQGSEA. DNA for the CDR3: TGCAGCGTTGCCGGACAGCTCGATGGGGAGCAGTACTTC. The encoded protein is CSVAGQLDGEQYF.

This rearrangement joins TRBV28 to TRBJ1-2; D gene ambiguous. Germline CDR1 and CDR2: MDHEN and SYDVKM. V was trimmed by 6 bases and J by 6 bases, leaving 11 bases between them. The CDR3 contains 12 residues. The CDR3 is CASREGLNGYTF. DNA for the CDR3: TGTGCCAGCAGGGAGGGTCTAAATGGCTACACCTTC.